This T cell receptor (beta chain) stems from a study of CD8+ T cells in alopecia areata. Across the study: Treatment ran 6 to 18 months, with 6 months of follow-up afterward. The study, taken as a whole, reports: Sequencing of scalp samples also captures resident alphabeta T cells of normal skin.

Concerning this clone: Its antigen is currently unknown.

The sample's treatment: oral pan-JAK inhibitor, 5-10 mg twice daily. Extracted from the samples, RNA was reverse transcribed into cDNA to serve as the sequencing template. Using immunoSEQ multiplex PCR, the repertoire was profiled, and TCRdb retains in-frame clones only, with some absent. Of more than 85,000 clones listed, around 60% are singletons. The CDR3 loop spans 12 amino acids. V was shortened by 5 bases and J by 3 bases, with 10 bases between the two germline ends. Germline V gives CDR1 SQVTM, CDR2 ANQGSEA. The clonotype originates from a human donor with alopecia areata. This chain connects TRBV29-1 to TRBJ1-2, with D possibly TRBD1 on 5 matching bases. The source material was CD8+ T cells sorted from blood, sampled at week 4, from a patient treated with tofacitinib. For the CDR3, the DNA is TGCAGCGTTATGACAGTCGACTATGGCTACACCTTC. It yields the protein CSVMTVDYGYTF.